The T cell receptor beta chain under discussion was sequenced for a study of CD8+ T cells in alopecia areata. Turning to the study itself: Among treated patients, oral tofacitinib was administered at 5 to 10 mg twice daily.

Sequencing templates came from extracted RNA that was reverse transcribed into cDNA. Measured with immunoSEQ multiplex PCR; TCRdb has only the in-frame clones, and not every one. This sample has more than 90,000 clones, with around three fifths found just once. Whole-study findings and limits: Among the cells sequenced in scalp samples are also the resident alphabeta T cells of normal skin. Researchers reported that TCR sharing among patients proved less clear than in mice, possibly HLA-linked.

Described treatment: oral pan-JAK inhibitor, 5-10 mg twice daily. Concerning this clone: Its specificity is not known.

The V gene's germline CDR1 is MNHEY and CDR2 SMNVEV (reference sequence). This CDR3 has 15 residues. V dropped 2 bases and J dropped 7 bases, with 17 bases sitting between them. Sequenced here: CD8+ T cells sorted from blood, sampled at week 24, from a patient treated with tofacitinib. The chain combines TRBV27 with TRBJ2-5; maybe TRBD1 (5 bases). This clonotype originated in a human donor with alopecia areata. CDR3 nucleotides: TGTGCCAGCAGTTTAGGGGCAGGGTCGCTTGCGACCCAGTACTTC. Translated: CASSLGAGSLATQYF.